This T cell receptor (beta chain) came from a study of T cell clonality in common variable immunodeficiency. Study outcomes and limitations: Links between repertoire features and CVID complications were heterogeneity-limited.

The protocol was immunoSEQ multiplex PCR, while the TCRdb copy is restricted to in-frame clones and leaves out a portion. The sample was found to contain tens of thousands of clones, and every one recurs. This clone was observed many times. The target antigen is unknown. The CDR3 end is not reached by the read, which stops 3 residues before it; the germline J gene fills it in. Trimming cost V 3 bases and J 3 bases; bases outside gene matches: 2. The CDR3 spans 13 residues. The J gene is TRBJ2-7, the V gene TRBV12-3 or TRBV12-4; TRBD1 matches 7 bases. The material sequenced was peripheral blood mononuclear cells. The receptor's source is a person aged 18 to 70 in good health. The CDR3 loop reads CASSFGDSYEQYF. The covered CDR3 bases are TGTGCCAGCAGTTTTGGGGACAGCTACGAG.